This T cell receptor beta chain was found in a study of blood T cell repertoires in COVID-19. Study as a whole: Sources were T cells, B-cell-depleted T cells, or PBMCs; the material itself was cDNA or gDNA.

The CDR3 spans 15 residues. Per germline, CDR1 SEHNR and CDR2 FQNEAQ (reference sequence). V was cut by 6 bases and J by 4 bases, with 15 bases left in between. Participants had their cohort set by participant-reported clinical history. Assay: immunoSEQ multiplex PCR; the TCRdb copy retains only in-frame clones and omits some. The sample lists around 190,000 clones, roughly 84% occurring once. This clone was counted between two and nine times. The clonotype originates from a woman between 25 and 40 years old who had been exposed to COVID-19. The chain is built from TRBV7-9 and TRBJ1-4; TRBD1 might be the D (5 bases). Sequenced sample: PBMCs or T cells enriched from blood (not recorded which). The chain's CDR3 is CASRSGGTVNEKLFF. The CDR3, as DNA: TGTGCCAGCAGATCGGGGGGAACAGTTAATGAAAAACTGTTTTTT.